These 15 T cell receptor beta chains came from one sample sequenced in a study of cytomegalovirus exposure and HLA in healthy donors. PCR was performed using 60 Vbeta and 13 Jbeta primers. Assay used: immunoSEQ multiplex PCR; TCRdb lists only in-frame clones, some missing. In the table there are around 160,000 clones, around 65% of which are singletons. Sequenced material: PBMCs. The source of these receptors is a woman aged 40 to 50 in good health and CMV-seropositive.

This chain uses TRBV6-5 with TRBJ2-7; tentatively, D is TRBD2 (6 bases). V was shortened by 2 bases and J by 2 bases, with 13 bases between the two germline ends. CDR3 size: 15 residues. In germline, CDR1 is MNHEY, CDR2 SVGAGI. The CDR3 region is CASSYAAGTPYEQYF. The CDR3 DNA sequence: TGTGCCAGCAGTTACGCGGCAGGGACTCCCTACGAGCAGTACTTC.

This chain joins TRBV6-1 and TRBJ1-5, with 10 bases lining up with TRBD1. Germline V gene lookup returns CDR1 MNHNS and CDR2 SASEGT. With 5 bases clipped from V and 6 bases from J, the junction kept 7 bases outside the gene matches. The length of the CDR3 is 15 residues. CDR3 sequence reads: CASSLPDRGPQPQHF. The CDR3 DNA reads TGTGCCAGCAGTCTACCCGACAGGGGGCCTCAGCCCCAGCATTTT.

This chain links TRBV7-4 with TRBJ2-1, with D perhaps matching TRBD1 (5 bases). This CDR3 spans 20 amino acids. Germline V lookup: CDR1 SGHVT, CDR2 SQSDAQ. The V end lost 6 bases, the J end lost 2 bases, and 29 bases lay between the germline ends. The CDR3 DNA follows: TGTGCCAGCAGTTGGGGCGAATGTAACAGGATCGGTAGGACCTACAATGAGCAGTTCTTC. Protein: CASSWGECNRIGRTYNEQFF.

The J gene is TRBJ2-1, the V gene TRBV27, with D maybe TRBD2 (5 bases). Germline lookup yields CDR1 MNHEY and CDR2 SMNVEV (reference sequence). V was clipped by 7 bases and J by 0 bases, with 13 bases between them. The CDR3 consists of 15 residues. In DNA, the CDR3 is TGTGCCAGCAAAGGAGGACTGCGCTCCTACAATGAGCAGTTCTTC. Residues: CASKGGLRSYNEQFF.

J is TRBJ1-1 and V is TRBV9; perhaps TRBD1 as D (6 bases). Trimming pared 2 bases from V and 3 bases from J, leaving 11 bases between. The CDR3 covers 14 residues. Germline CDR1 reads SGDLS; CDR2 reads YYNGEE. The CDR3 is CASSVDPGDTEAFF. DNA of the CDR3: TGTGCCAGCAGCGTGGATCCAGGGGACACTGAAGCTTTCTTT.

The rearrangement links TRBV6-1 to TRBJ2-1; 12 positions agree with TRBD2. CDR3 size: 15 residues. V lost 7 bases, J lost 9 bases, and 10 bases stayed unmatched. Germline V CDR1 and CDR2: MNHNS, SASEGT. The CDR3, as DNA: TGTGCCAGCACCGGACTAGCGGGGATATTTAGTGAGCAGTTCTTC. This sequence encodes CASTGLAGIFSEQFF.

This clone appeared a single time. V gene TRBV4-3 combines with J gene TRBJ2-3, with 8 bases fitting TRBD2. Trimming removed 4 bases from V and 2 bases from J; junction bases left unmatched: 11. The germline V gene encodes CDR1 LGHNA and CDR2 YSLEER. This CDR3 contains 17 residues. The CDR3 DNA reads as TGCGCCAGCAGCCGTGCGGGGGCGGGAGGAACCACAGATACGCAGTATTTT. It encodes CASSRAGAGGTTDTQYF.

The chain links TRBV18 to TRBJ1-1, with D hard to call. The germline V gene has CDR1 KGHSH and CDR2 LQKENI. The CDR3 is 13 residues long. Between the trimmed V and J ends, which lost 2 bases and 11 bases, there was a span of 15 bases. The CDR3 nucleotides read TGTGCCAGCTCACCAAACGACGGGGAGTGGGCTTTCTTT. This encodes CASSPNDGEWAFF. Full variable domain (remainder filled in from reference TRBV18 and TRBJ1-1): NAGVMQNPRHLVRRRGQEARLRCSPMKGHSHVYWYRQLPEEGLKFMVYLQKENIIDESGMPKERFSAEFPKEGPSILRIQQVVRGDSAAYFCASSPNDGEWAFFGQGTRLTVV.

The genes are TRBV10-3 and TRBJ1-1; D call uncertain. V lost 3 bases, J lost 0 bases, and 17 bases lay in between. This CDR3 comprises 17 residues. CDR1 and CDR2 from the germline V gene are ENHRY and SYGVKD. CDR3: CAISDLEVVRMNTEAFF. In DNA, the CDR3 is TGTGCCATCAGTGATCTCGAAGTAGTAAGAATGAACACTGAAGCTTTCTTT.

The CDR3 DNA reads TGTGCCAGCAGCTACGGCTACCAAGAGACCCAGTACTTC. Protein product: CASSYGYQETQYF. The V gene is TRBV6-5, the J gene TRBJ2-5; D unresolved. This CDR3 is 13 amino acids long. V lost 6 bases and J lost 0, with 8 bases in between. CDR1 and CDR2 (germline): MNHEY, SVGAGI.

This rearrangement joins TRBV7-6 to TRBJ2-3; D perhaps matches TRBD2 (5 bases). There are 17 residues in the CDR3. CDR1 and CDR2 (germline): SGHVS, FNYEAQ. V lost 0 bases to trimming and J lost 1 base, with 14 bases between them. CDR3 coding DNA: TGTGCCAGCAGCTTAGCAGATCGAGCTAGCCGCACAGATACGCAGTATTTT. Amino acids: CASSLADRASRTDTQYF.

The CDR3 protein is CSAPGTEAFF. CDR3 nucleotide sequence: TGCAGTGCTCCAGGGACTGAAGCTTTCTTT. V is TRBV20-1 and J is TRBJ1-1; tentatively, D is TRBD1 (5 bases). Germline lookup yields CDR1 DFQATT and CDR2 SNEGSKA (reference sequence). This CDR3 has 10 amino acids. The V gene lost 5 bases and the J gene lost 5 bases, with 6 bases spanning the gap.

The DNA for the CDR3 is TGTGCCAGCAGCCCCCATACAGGGATATCGGGCGAGCAGTACTTC. This codes for CASSPHTGISGEQYF. The genes are TRBV7-2 and TRBJ2-7; possibly TRBD1 for D (6 bases). This CDR3 is 15 amino acids long. The germline V gene encodes CDR1 SGHTA and CDR2 FQGNSA. The V and J ends lost 5 bases and 6 bases respectively, with 20 bases between them.

In its sample, this clone was seen a few times. DNA for the CDR3: TGTGCCAGCAGCTTAGTTGCCGGACACAGCAATCAGCCCCAGCATTTT. Amino acids: CASSLVAGHSNQPQHF. V is TRBV7-8 and J is TRBJ1-5, with D possibly matching TRBD1 (5 bases). Germline V gene sequence: CDR1 SGHVS, CDR2 FQNEAQ. V lost 1 base, J lost 1 base, and 11 bases lay in between. The CDR3 has 16 amino acids.

The V gene is TRBV4-3, the J gene TRBJ2-7; tentatively, D is TRBD2 (6 bases). Germline V gives CDR1 LGHNA, CDR2 YSLEER. The length of the CDR3 is 14 residues. The V end lost 1 base, the J end lost 5 bases, and 12 bases lay between the germline ends. For the CDR3, the DNA is TGCGCCAGCAGCCAAGGGGGGGTGGGAGACGAGCAGTACTTC. Its protein product is CASSQGGVGDEQYF.